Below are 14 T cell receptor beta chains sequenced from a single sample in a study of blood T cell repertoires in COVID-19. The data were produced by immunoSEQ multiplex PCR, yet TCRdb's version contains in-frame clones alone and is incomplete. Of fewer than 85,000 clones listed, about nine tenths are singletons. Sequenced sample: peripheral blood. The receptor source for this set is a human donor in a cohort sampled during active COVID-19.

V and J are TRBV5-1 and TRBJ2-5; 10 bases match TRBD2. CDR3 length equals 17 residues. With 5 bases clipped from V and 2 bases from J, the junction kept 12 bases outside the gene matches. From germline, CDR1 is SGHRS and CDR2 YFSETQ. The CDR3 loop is CASRALLRTSGQETQYF. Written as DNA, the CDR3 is TGCGCCAGCAGGGCGCTGTTACGGACTAGCGGACAAGAGACCCAGTACTTC.

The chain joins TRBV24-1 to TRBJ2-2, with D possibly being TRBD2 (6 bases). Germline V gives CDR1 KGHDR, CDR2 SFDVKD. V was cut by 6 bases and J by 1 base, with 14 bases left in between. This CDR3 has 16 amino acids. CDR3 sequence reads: CATSSGASLNTGELFF. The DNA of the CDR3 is TGTGCCACCAGTTCGGGAGCGAGTTTGAACACCGGGGAGCTGTTTTTT.

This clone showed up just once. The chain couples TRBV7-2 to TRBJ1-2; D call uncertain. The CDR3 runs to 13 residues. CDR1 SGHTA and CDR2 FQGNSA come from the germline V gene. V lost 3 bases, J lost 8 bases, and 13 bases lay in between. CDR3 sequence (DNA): TGTGCCAGCAGCTTTTTGGTCACGGGGGGCTACACCTTC. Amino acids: CASSFLVTGGYTF.

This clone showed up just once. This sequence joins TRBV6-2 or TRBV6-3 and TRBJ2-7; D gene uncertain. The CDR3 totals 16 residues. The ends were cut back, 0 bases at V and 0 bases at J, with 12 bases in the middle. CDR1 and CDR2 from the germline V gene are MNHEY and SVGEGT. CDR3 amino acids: CASSYSLFLYSYEQYF. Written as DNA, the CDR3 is TGTGCCAGCAGTTACTCACTTTTCTTATACTCCTACGAGCAGTACTTC.

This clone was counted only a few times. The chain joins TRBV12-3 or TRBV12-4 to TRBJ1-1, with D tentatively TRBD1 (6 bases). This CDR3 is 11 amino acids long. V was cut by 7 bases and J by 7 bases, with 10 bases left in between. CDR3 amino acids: CASIQGYEAFF. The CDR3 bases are TGTGCCAGCATCCAGGGGTATGAAGCTTTCTTT.

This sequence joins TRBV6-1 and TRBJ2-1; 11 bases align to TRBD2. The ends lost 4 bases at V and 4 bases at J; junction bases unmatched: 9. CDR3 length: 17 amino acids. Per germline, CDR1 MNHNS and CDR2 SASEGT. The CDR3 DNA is TGTGCCAGCAGTGGCGTGGTAGCGGGAGGGGAGTACAATGAGCAGTTCTTC. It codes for CASSGVVAGGEYNEQFF.

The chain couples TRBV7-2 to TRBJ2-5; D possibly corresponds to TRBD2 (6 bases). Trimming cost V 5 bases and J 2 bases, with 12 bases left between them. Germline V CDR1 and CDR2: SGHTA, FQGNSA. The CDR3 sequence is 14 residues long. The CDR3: CASSPQEGQETQYF. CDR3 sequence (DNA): TGTGCCAGCAGCCCCCAGGAGGGGCAAGAGACCCAGTACTTC.

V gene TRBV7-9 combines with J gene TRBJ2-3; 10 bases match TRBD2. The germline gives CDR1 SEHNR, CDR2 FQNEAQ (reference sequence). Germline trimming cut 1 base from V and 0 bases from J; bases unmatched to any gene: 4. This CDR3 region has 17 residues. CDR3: CASSLVGLATSTDTQYF. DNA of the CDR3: TGTGCCAGCAGCTTAGTGGGACTAGCGACGAGCACAGATACGCAGTATTTT.

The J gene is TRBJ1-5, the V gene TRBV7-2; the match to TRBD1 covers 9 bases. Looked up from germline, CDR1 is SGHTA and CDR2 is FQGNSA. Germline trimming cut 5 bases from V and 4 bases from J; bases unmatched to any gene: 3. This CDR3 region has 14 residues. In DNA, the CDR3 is TGTGCCAGCAGCCGGGACAGGGCAAATCAGCCCCAGCATTTT. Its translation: CASSRDRANQPQHF.

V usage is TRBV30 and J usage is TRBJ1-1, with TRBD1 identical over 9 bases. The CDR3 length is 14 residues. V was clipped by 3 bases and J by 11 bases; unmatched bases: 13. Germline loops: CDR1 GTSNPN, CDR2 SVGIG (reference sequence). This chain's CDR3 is CAWSGGTGSGLAFF. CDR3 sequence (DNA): TGTGCCTGGAGCGGCGGGACAGGGTCGGGTTTGGCTTTCTTT.

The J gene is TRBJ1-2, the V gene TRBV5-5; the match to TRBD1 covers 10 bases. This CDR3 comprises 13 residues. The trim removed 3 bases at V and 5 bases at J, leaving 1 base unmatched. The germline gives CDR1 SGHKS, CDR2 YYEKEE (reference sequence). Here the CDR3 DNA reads TGTGCCAGCAGCTCGGGACAGGGGTATGGCTACACCTTC. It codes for CASSSGQGYGYTF.

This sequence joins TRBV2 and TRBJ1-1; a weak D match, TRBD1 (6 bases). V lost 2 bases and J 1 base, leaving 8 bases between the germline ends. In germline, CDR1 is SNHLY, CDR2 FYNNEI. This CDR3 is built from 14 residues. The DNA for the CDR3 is TGTGCCAGCAGTGAATGGACAGCGAACACTGAAGCTTTCTTT. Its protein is CASSEWTANTEAFF. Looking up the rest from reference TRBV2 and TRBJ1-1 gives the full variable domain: EPEVTQTPSHQVTQMGQEVILRCVPISNHLYFYWYRQILGQKVEFLVSFYNNEISEKSEIFDDQFSVERPDGSNFTLKIRSTKLEDSAMYFCASSEWTANTEAFFGQGTRLTVV.

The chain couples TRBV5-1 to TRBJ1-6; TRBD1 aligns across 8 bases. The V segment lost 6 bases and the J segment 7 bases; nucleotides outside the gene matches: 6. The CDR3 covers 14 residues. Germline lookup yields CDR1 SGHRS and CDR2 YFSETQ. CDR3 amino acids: CASTSGQGNSPLHF. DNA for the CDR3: TGCGCCAGCACCTCAGGACAGGGAAATTCACCCCTCCACTTT.

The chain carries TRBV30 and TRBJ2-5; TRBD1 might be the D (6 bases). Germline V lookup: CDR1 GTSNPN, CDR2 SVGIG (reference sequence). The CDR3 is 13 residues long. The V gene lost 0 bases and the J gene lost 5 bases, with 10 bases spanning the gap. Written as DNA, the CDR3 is TGTGCCTGGAGTGTTGTAGGGGGTGAGACCCAGTACTTC. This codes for CAWSVVGGETQYF.